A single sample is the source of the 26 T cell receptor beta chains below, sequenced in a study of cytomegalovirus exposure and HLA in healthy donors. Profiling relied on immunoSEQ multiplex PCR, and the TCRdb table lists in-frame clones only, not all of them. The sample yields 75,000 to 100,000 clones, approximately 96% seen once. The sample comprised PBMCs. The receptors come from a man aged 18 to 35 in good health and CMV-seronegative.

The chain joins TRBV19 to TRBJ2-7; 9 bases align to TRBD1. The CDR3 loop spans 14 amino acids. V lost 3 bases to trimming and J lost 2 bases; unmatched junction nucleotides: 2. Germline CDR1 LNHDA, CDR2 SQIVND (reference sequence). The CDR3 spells CASSMGQGPYEQYF. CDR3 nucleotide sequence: TGTGCCAGTAGTATGGGACAGGGTCCCTACGAGCAGTACTTC.

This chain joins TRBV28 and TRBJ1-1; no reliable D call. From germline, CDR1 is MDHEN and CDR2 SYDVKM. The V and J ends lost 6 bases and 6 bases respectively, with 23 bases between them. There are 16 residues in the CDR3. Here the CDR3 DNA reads TGTGCCAGCAGCCCCCTCTCTTTTCGCGAGTCGGCTGAAGCTTTCTTT. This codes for CASSPLSFRESAEAFF.

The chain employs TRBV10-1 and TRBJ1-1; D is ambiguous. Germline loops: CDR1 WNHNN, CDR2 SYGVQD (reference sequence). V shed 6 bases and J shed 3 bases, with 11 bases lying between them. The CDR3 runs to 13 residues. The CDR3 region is CASSLDKDTEAFF. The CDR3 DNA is TGCGCCAGCAGCCTCGACAAGGACACTGAAGCTTTCTTT.

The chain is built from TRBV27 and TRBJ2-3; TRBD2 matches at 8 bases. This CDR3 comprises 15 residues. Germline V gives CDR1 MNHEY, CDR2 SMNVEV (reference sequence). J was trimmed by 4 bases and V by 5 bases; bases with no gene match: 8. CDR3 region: CASSLQREWADTQYF. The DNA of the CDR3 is TGTGCCAGCAGTCTCCAGCGGGAGTGGGCAGATACGCAGTATTTT.

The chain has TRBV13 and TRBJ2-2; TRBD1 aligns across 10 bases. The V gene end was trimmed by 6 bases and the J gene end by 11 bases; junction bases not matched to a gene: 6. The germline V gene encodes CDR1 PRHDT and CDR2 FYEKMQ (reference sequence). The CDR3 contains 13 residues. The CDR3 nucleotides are TGTGCCAGCAGTTTCGGGACAGGGGAAGAGCTGTTTTTT. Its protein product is CASSFGTGEELFF.

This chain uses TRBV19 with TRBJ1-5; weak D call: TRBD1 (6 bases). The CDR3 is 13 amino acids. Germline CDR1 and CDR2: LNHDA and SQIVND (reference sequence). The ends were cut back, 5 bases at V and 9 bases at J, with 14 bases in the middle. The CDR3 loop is CASSAMDRRPQHF. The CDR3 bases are TGTGCCAGTAGTGCGATGGACAGAAGGCCCCAGCATTTT.

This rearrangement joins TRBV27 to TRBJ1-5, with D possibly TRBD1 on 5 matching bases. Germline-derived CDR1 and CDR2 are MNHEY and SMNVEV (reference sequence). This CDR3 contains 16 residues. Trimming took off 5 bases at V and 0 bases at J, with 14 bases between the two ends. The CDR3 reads CASSDDPTGSNQPQHF. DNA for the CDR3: TGTGCCAGCAGTGATGACCCTACAGGTAGCAATCAGCCCCAGCATTTT.

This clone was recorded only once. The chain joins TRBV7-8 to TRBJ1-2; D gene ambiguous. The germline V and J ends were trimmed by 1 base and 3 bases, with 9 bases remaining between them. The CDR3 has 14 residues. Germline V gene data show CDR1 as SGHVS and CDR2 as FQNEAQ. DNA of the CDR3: TGTGCCAGCAGCTTAGGCGGGCAGCACTATGGCTACACCTTC. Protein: CASSLGGQHYGYTF. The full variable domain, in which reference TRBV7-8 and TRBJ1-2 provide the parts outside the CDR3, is GAGVSQSPRYKVAKRGQDVALRCDPISGHVSLFWYQQALGQGPEFLTYFQNEAQLDKSGLPSDRFFAERPEGSVSTLKIQRTQQEDSAVYLCASSLGGQHYGYTFGSGTRLTVV.

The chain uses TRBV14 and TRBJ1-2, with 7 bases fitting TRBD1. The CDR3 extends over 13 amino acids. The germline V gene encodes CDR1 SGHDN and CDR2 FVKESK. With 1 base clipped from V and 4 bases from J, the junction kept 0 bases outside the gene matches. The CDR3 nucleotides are TGTGCCAGCAGCCAAGGACAGGGCTATGGCTACACCTTC. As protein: CASSQGQGYGYTF.

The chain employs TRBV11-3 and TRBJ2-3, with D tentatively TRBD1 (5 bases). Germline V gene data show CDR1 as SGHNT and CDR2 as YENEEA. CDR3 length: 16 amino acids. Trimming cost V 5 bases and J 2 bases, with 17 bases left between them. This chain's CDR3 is CASSPGRTLYTDTQYF. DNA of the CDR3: TGTGCCAGCAGCCCCGGGCGGACACTCTACACAGATACGCAGTATTTT. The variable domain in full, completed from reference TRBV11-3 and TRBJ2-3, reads EAGVVQSPRYKIIEKKQPVAFWCNPISGHNTLYWYLQNLGQGPELLIRYENEEAVDDSQLPKDRFSAERLKGVDSTLKIQPAELGDSAVYLCASSPGRTLYTDTQYFGPGTRLTVL.

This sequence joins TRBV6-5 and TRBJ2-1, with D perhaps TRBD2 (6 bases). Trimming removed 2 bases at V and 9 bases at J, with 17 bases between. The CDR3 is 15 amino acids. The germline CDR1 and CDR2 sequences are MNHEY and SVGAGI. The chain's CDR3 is CASSYPPGGGAEQFF. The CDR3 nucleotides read TGTGCCAGCAGTTACCCGCCCGGGGGTGGGGCTGAGCAGTTCTTC.

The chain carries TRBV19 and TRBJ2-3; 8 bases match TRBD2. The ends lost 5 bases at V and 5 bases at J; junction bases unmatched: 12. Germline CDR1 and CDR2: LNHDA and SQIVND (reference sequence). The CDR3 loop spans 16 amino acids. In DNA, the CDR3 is TGTGCCAGTAGTCCCACTAGCGGATTCTGGGGAGATACGCAGTATTTT. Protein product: CASSPTSGFWGDTQYF.

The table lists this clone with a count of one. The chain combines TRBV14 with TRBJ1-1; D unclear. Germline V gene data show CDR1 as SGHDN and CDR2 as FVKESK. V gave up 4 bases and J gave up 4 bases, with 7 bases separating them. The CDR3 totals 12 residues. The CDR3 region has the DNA TGTGCCAGCAGCCGAGCTGGCACTGAAGCTTTCTTT. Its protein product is CASSRAGTEAFF.

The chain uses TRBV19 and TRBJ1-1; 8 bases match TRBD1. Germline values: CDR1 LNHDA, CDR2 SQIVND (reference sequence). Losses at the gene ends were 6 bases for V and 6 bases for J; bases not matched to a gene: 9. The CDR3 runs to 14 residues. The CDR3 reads CASSRDRRVPEAFF. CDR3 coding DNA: TGTGCCAGTAGCAGGGACAGGCGGGTACCTGAAGCTTTCTTT.

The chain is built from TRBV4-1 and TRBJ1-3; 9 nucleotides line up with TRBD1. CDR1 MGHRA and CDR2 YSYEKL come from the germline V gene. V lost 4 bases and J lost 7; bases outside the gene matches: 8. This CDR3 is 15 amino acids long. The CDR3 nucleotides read TGCGCCAGCAGCCTCCGAGGGACAGGGAGGAACACCATATATTTT. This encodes CASSLRGTGRNTIYF.

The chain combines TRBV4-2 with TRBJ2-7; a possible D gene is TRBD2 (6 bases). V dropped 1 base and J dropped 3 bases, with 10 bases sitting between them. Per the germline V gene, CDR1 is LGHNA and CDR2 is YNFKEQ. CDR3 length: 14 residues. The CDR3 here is CASSQGLGVYEQYF. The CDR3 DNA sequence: TGTGCCAGCAGCCAAGGACTAGGAGTCTACGAGCAGTACTTC.

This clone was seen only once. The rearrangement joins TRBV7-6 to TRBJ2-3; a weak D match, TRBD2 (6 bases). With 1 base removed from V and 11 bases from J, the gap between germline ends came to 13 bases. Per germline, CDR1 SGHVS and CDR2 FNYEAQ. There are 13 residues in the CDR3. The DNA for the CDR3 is TGTGCCAGCAGCTTAGTACGGGAGTCCGAGCAGTATTTT. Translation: CASSLVRESEQYF.

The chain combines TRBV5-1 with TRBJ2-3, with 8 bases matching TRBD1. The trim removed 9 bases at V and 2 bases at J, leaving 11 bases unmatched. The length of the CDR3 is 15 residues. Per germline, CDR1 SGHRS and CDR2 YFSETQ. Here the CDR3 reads CATKPGQGNTDTQYF. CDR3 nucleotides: TGCGCCACAAAACCCGGACAGGGAAACACAGATACGCAGTATTTT.

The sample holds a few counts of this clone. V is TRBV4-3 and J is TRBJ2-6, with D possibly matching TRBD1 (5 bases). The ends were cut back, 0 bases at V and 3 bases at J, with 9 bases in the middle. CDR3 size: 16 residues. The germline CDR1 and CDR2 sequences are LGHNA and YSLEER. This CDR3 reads CASSQDSQGGANVLTF. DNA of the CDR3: TGCGCCAGCAGCCAAGATTCCCAGGGTGGGGCCAACGTCCTGACTTTC.

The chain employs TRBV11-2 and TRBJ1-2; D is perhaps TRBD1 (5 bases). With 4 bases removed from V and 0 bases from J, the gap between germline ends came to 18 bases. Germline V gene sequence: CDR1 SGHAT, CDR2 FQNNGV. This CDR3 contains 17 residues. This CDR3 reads CASSYEGHLSANYGYTF. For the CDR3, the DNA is TGTGCCAGCAGCTACGAAGGACACCTCTCAGCTAACTATGGCTACACCTTC.

The CDR3 sequence: CASSVGTQPSEAFF. The CDR3 region has the DNA TGTGCCAGCAGTGTTGGGACACAACCTAGTGAAGCTTTCTTT. The rearrangement links TRBV2 to TRBJ1-1, with D perhaps matching TRBD1 (6 bases). Germline-derived CDR1 and CDR2 are SNHLY and FYNNEI. Trimming removed 4 bases at V and 7 bases at J, with 16 bases between. This CDR3 is built from 14 residues. Full variable domain (remainder filled in from reference TRBV2 and TRBJ1-1): EPEVTQTPSHQVTQMGQEVILRCVPISNHLYFYWYRQILGQKVEFLVSFYNNEISEKSEIFDDQFSVERPDGSNFTLKIRSTKLEDSAMYFCASSVGTQPSEAFFGQGTRLTVV.

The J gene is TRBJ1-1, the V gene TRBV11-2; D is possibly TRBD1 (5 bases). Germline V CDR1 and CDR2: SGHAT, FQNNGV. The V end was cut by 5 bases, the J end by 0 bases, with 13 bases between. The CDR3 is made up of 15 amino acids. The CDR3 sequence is CASSADRGMNTEAFF. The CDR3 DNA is TGTGCCAGCAGCGCAGATCGGGGGATGAACACTGAAGCTTTCTTT. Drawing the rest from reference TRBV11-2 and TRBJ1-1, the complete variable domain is EAGVAQSPRYKIIEKRQSVAFWCNPISGHATLYWYQQILGQGPKLLIQFQNNGVVDDSQLPKDRFSAERLKGVDSTLKIQPAKLEDSAVYLCASSADRGMNTEAFFGQGTRLTVV.

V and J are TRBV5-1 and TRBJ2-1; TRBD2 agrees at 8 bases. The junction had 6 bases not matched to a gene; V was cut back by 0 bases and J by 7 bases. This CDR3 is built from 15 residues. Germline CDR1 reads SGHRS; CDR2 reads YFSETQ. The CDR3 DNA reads TGCGCCAGCAGCTTGGTAGCGGGACCAGGGAATGAGCAGTTCTTC. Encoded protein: CASSLVAGPGNEQFF.

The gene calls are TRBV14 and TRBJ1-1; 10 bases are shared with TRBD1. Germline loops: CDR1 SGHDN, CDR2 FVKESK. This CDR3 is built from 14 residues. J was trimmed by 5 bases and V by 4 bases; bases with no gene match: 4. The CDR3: CASSLTGQGTEAFF. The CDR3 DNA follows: TGTGCCAGCAGCCTCACGGGACAGGGGACTGAAGCTTTCTTT.

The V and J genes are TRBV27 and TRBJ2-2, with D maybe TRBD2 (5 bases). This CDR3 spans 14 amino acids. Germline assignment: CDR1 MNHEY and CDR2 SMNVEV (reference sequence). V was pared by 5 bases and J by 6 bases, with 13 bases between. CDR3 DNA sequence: TGTGCCAGCAGTCGGGGTATATCCCCCGGGGAGCTGTTTTTT. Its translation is CASSRGISPGELFF.

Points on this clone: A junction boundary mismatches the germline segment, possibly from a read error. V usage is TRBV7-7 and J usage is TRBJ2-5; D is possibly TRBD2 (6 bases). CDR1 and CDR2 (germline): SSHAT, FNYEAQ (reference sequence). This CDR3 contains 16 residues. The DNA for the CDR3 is TGTGCTAGCAGCGTCACTCCGGGAGAACAACAAGAGACCCAGTACTTC. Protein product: CASSVTPGEQQETQYF.